Listed below are T cell receptor beta chains from one sample, sequenced in a study of patients and donors after allogeneic stem cell transplantation. TCRdb processed the RT-PCR reads anew with MiXCR; each CDR3 protein has one entry. The profile shows about 230,000 distinct CDR3 sequences, roughly 14% of them singletons. The sequencing sample was made of blood, either unsorted or a sorted T cell fraction (not recorded which). These receptors came from a human donor who was either an allogeneic HSCT recipient or a stem cell or donor lymphocyte infusion donor (not recorded which). It is not recorded whose cells these are; they may come from a transplant donor. CDR3s include the opening cysteine and the closing phenylalanine or tryptophan. Each record gives: CDR3 protein, CDR3 DNA, clone size, J gene, V gene, D gene. The D gene is left open where the match is weak. Expanded clones get a size class; other rows say once, few or many, or leave the size out.

CDR3aa: CASSLVSGRAEEQYF
CDR3nt: TGTGCCAGCAGCTTGGTTAGCGGGAGAGCCGAAGAGCAGTACTTC
abundance: NA
j_gene: TRBJ2-7
v_gene: TRBV5-8
d_gene: TRBD2

CDR3aa: CASSQYRTLLQYF
CDR3nt: TGTGCCAGCAGCCAATACCGAACTTTGCTGCAGTATTTT
abundance: NA
j_gene: TRBJ2-3
v_gene: TRBV3-1
d_gene: NA

CDR3aa: CASSQLGQGAFNGYTF
CDR3nt: TGTGCCAGCAGCCAACTTGGGCAGGGGGCGTTTAATGGCTACACCTTC
abundance: few
j_gene: TRBJ1-2
v_gene: TRBV3-1
d_gene: TRBD1

CDR3aa: CASSLDRSTGEQYF
CDR3nt: TGCGCCAGCAGCTTGGACAGGAGTACGGGCGAGCAGTACTTC
abundance: NA
j_gene: TRBJ2-7
v_gene: TRBV5-1
d_gene: NA

CDR3aa: CSVDPHVGRTEAFF
CDR3nt: TGCAGCGTTGATCCCCATGTCGGAAGGACTGAAGCTTTCTTT
abundance: many
j_gene: TRBJ1-1
v_gene: TRBV29-1
d_gene: NA

CDR3aa: CSAPRTGWTADEQFF
CDR3nt: TGCAGTGCTCCCCGGACAGGGTGGACGGCCGATGAGCAGTTCTTC
abundance: few
j_gene: TRBJ2-1
v_gene: TRBV20-1
d_gene: TRBD1

CDR3aa: CASRESGYKDSPLHF
CDR3nt: TGTGCCAGCAGAGAATCGGGGTATAAAGATTCACCCCTCCACTTT
abundance: few
j_gene: TRBJ1-6
v_gene: TRBV28
d_gene: NA

CDR3aa: CASNRLIGGEAFF
CDR3nt: TGTGCCAGCAATCGATTGATCGGGGGTGAAGCTTTCTTT
abundance: few
j_gene: TRBJ1-1
v_gene: TRBV9
d_gene: NA

CDR3aa: CASIAEGYSNQPQHF
CDR3nt: TGTGCCAGCATCGCAGAGGGATATAGCAATCAGCCCCAGCATTTT
abundance: NA
j_gene: TRBJ1-5
v_gene: TRBV6-1
d_gene: NA

CDR3aa: CASRGTGYYEQYF
CDR3nt: TGTGCCAGCAGGGGGACGGGGTACTACGAGCAGTACTTC
abundance: NA
j_gene: TRBJ2-7
v_gene: TRBV14
d_gene: NA

CDR3aa: CSAKGARGEQPQHF
CDR3nt: TGCAGTGCTAAGGGGGCCCGGGGGGAGCAGCCCCAGCATTTT
abundance: few
j_gene: TRBJ1-5
v_gene: TRBV20-1
d_gene: TRBD1

CDR3aa: CASSVAPGGDYNEQFF
CDR3nt: TGTGCCAGCAGCGTAGCGCCCGGGGGGGATTACAATGAGCAGTTCTTC
abundance: few
j_gene: TRBJ2-1
v_gene: TRBV9
d_gene: TRBD2

CDR3aa: CASSQRTRGYTF
CDR3nt: TGTGCCAGCAGCCAAAGAACGCGTGGCTACACCTTC
abundance: NA
j_gene: TRBJ1-2
v_gene: TRBV7-3
d_gene: NA

CDR3aa: CASSTFDRGGSGNTIYF
CDR3nt: TGTGCCAGCAGCACTTTCGACAGGGGGGGCTCTGGAAACACCATATATTTT
abundance: many
j_gene: TRBJ1-3
v_gene: TRBV9
d_gene: TRBD1

CDR3aa: CASRTAGRGEAFF
CDR3nt: TGTGCCAGCAGGACGGCGGGACGGGGTGAAGCTTTCTTT
abundance: few
j_gene: TRBJ1-1
v_gene: TRBV12-3/TRBV12-4
d_gene: NA

CDR3aa: CASSHPGGANVLTF
CDR3nt: TGTGCCAGCAGTCACCCGGGGGGGGCCAACGTCCTGACTTTC
abundance: few
j_gene: TRBJ2-6
v_gene: TRBV27
d_gene: NA

CDR3aa: CASSDSGAGEAFF
CDR3nt: TGTGCCAGCAGTGACTCGGGGGCAGGAGAAGCTTTCTTT
abundance: NA
j_gene: TRBJ1-1
v_gene: TRBV6-4
d_gene: NA

CDR3aa: CSASRPTGTSGTDTQYF
CDR3nt: TGCAGTGCTAGTCGGCCCACCGGGACTAGCGGCACAGATACGCAGTATTTT
abundance: few
j_gene: TRBJ2-3
v_gene: TRBV20-1
d_gene: TRBD2

CDR3aa: CASRTGNTEAFF
CDR3nt: TGTGCCAGCCGGACAGGGAACACTGAAGCTTTCTTT
abundance: NA
j_gene: TRBJ1-1
v_gene: TRBV6-4
d_gene: TRBD1

CDR3aa: CSARDRGHPEAFF
CDR3nt: TGCAGTGCTAGAGATAGGGGGCATCCTGAAGCTTTCTTT
abundance: NA
j_gene: TRBJ1-1
v_gene: TRBV20-1
d_gene: TRBD1

CDR3aa: CSVDRGGSYGYTF
CDR3nt: TGCAGCGTTGATCGCGGGGGAAGCTATGGCTACACCTTC
abundance: many
j_gene: TRBJ1-2
v_gene: TRBV29-1
d_gene: NA